This TCR beta chain stems from a study of blood T cell repertoires in COVID-19. Study information: The samples span acute and convalescent COVID-19 from the United States, Italy and Spain. In each case, the material was cDNA or gDNA derived from T cells, B-cell-depleted T cells, or PBMCs.

Per the original data handling: Amplification of reference gene primers provided the estimated nucleated cell counts. This table comes from immunoSEQ multiplex PCR, and its TCRdb copy is limited to in-frame clones, with some not included. The V and J calls and clone size were taken over from that table, and D and trimming were inferred from the DNA. The sample contains over 150,000 clones, about four fifths of which appear only once. The germline V gene encodes CDR1 SGHTA and CDR2 FQGNSA. Deletions cut 1 base from V and 8 bases from J, with 10 bases between. The CDR3 contains 13 residues. The TCR originated in an older woman who had recovered from COVID-19. The rearrangement joins TRBV7-2 to TRBJ2-3; D gene unclear. The sample consisted of peripheral blood. This CDR3 is CASSLVGAPTQYF. The CDR3 DNA reads as TGTGCCAGCAGCTTAGTGGGCGCTCCTACGCAGTATTTT.